This is a list of T cell receptor beta chains from one sample in a study of T cell repertoires in cytomegalovirus infection. TCRdb passed the reads through MiXCR, listing each CDR3 protein once. The sample yields more than 250,000 distinct CDR3 sequences, around 13% seen once. Sequencing was performed on PBMCs. The receptors originated from a human donor in good health (CMV status not recorded). Some clones in this sample may be carry-over from other donors' samples. The CDR3 runs from the conserved cysteine through the conserved F or W. The order of the fields is V gene, CDR3 protein.

>TRBV7-8
CASSPGGGSLHEKLFF
>TRBV27
CASSSGLERSYEQYF
>TRBV2
CASSIDRGRNDEAFF
>TRBV2
CASSDAQQPQHF
>TRBV27
CASSLQRGVGNIQYF
>TRBV19
CASSIFGDEAFF
>TRBV2
CARGGPRTGELFF
>TRBV6-5
CASSYRGGSPLHF
>TRBV7-2
CASSPPFSEQFF
>TRBV2
CASSEAWQPTYEQYF
>TRBV29-1
CSVIQATNEKLFF
>TRBV29-1
CSALVRGTEAFF
>TRBV19
CASSNDRANVLTF
>TRBV28
CASSPPVLNGELFF
>TRBV3-1
CASSLAGSGKIQETQYF
>TRBV11-2
CASSWAGSGRGDEQYF
>TRBV28
CASSIRLANTYEQYF
>TRBV4-1
CASSQEQRITDTQYF
>TRBV6-2/TRBV6-3
CASKDRGIRGKGNTEAFF
>TRBV12-3/TRBV12-4
CASSLATSGLYEQYF
>TRBV29-1
CSVRTGTSTDTQYF
>TRBV20-1
CSARTGKTEAFF
>TRBV12-3/TRBV12-4
CASSLDTGHDTEAFF
>TRBV27
CASSPIPGGARNEQFF
>TRBV20-1
CSARPGGLEGQYF
>TRBV6-1
CASTPATPSGANVLTF
>TRBV7-9
CASSPQTGGTGELFF
>TRBV4-2
CASSQGSGLAGDTQYF
>TRBV28
CASIPAGLGTDTQYF
>TRBV29-1
CSVGTVHSYEQYF
>TRBV5-4
CASTAAASQYNEQFF
>TRBV7-2
CASSRAAAAASDTQYF
>TRBV6-1
CASRVGVPYEEQYF
>TRBV27
CASRKRRVAAGGRVEGDTQYF
>TRBV20-1
CSAPRTAPPYEQYF
>TRBV9
CASSVEGWGEQYF
>TRBV7-8
CASSLILETQYF
>TRBV5-1
CASSLGQLNTGELFF
>TRBV7-8
CASSLRVGLYNSPLHF
>TRBV7-2
CASSSTWTGGTEAFF
>TRBV27
CASSQMVDNEQFF
>TRBV7-2
CASSLAQAGWGYTF
>TRBV12-3/TRBV12-4
CASTPGLFNEQFF
>TRBV29-1
CSVDDRTETQYF
>TRBV27
CASSLTQTVNTEAFF
>TRBV6-6
CASSQDGVSYNEQFF
>TRBV6-1
CASSPGEVRTFF
>TRBV28
CATGVPYEQYF
>TRBV25-1
CASSEWGQNYGYTF
>TRBV19
CASTPSRESSYEQYF
>TRBV18
CASSPSTAEESQYF
>TRBV7-8
CASSLRSGGYNEQFF
>TRBV20-1
CSARAPGLQGNEQFF
>TRBV12-3/TRBV12-4
CASSLSQTAEKLFF
>TRBV2
CASEQTRQETQYF
>TRBV20-1
CSASPGQGTDEQYF
>TRBV6-2/TRBV6-3
CASRIAGHPTDEQYF
>TRBV28
CASRGGQSPYEQYF
>TRBV10-3
CAISSGQGQSPLHF
>TRBV29-1
CSGVVAGNTEAFF